The 10 T cell receptor beta chains in this list originate from one sample, sequenced in a study of T-cell memory formation after mild COVID-19. TCRdb reanalysed the 5' RACE reads using MiXCR and keeps one entry per CDR3 protein. The sample lists some 270,000 distinct CDR3 sequences; 15% were seen once. The sample taken for sequencing was PBMCs or a T cell subset sorted from them (not recorded which). All receptors come from an adult woman who had mild COVID-19 (a few samples of this study predate the infection). Cell type and time point are not known.

This clonotype was seen a few times. CDR3: CASSSQTGGITGELFF. DNA of the CDR3: TGTGCCAGCAGCTCCCAGACAGGGGGCATCACCGGGGAGCTGTTTTTT. This chain uses TRBV7-2 with TRBJ2-2, with TRBD1 identical over 10 bases. Germline V gene sequence: CDR1 SGHTA, CDR2 FQGNSA. The CDR3 loop spans 16 amino acids. V lost 4 bases, J lost 4 bases, and 6 bases stayed unmatched.

This clonotype appeared a few times. The chain joins TRBV24-1 to TRBJ2-3; no clear D. The V and J ends lost 6 bases and 2 bases respectively, with 11 bases between them. Germline V CDR1 and CDR2: KGHDR, SFDVKD. The CDR3 is 14 residues long. DNA of the CDR3: TGTGCCACCAGTAGGAGTTCTCCCACAGATACGCAGTATTTT. The encoded protein is CATSRSSPTDTQYF.

V and J are TRBV7-9 and TRBJ1-1, with unresolved D. The CDR3 is 13 residues long. Per germline, CDR1 SEHNR and CDR2 FQNEAQ (reference sequence). Deletions cut 5 bases from V and 6 bases from J, with 13 bases between. DNA of the CDR3: TGTGCCAGCAGCGACGACGGGAGGGCTGAAGCTTTCTTT. It translates to CASSDDGRAEAFF.

The V gene is TRBV7-9, the J gene TRBJ2-1; the match to TRBD2 covers 7 bases. In germline, CDR1 is SEHNR, CDR2 FQNEAQ (reference sequence). V was pared by 5 bases and J by 7 bases, with 8 bases of the junction left unmatched. This CDR3 spans 14 amino acids. The CDR3 loop is CASSAGVRSNEQFF. CDR3 in DNA: TGTGCCAGCAGCGCGGGAGTCCGATCTAATGAGCAGTTCTTC.

The rearrangement joins TRBV20-1 to TRBJ2-4, with D perhaps TRBD1 or TRBD2 (5 bases each). This CDR3 is built from 12 residues. The germline V gene has CDR1 DFQATT and CDR2 SNEGSKA (reference sequence). V shed 4 bases and J shed 8 bases, with 12 bases lying between them. The CDR3 loop reads CSATGLGDIQYF. The CDR3 bases are TGCAGTGCTACAGGGCTGGGGGACATTCAGTACTTC.

This clonotype was observed a few times. V and J are TRBV5-1 and TRBJ2-5; TRBD1 aligns across 9 bases. The junction had 5 bases not matched to a gene; V was cut back by 0 bases and J by 5 bases. Germline V gives CDR1 SGHRS, CDR2 YFSETQ. The length of the CDR3 is 15 residues. CDR3 sequence: CASSLAGGQGETQYF. CDR3 bases: TGCGCCAGCAGCTTGGCGGGGGGACAGGGCGAGACCCAGTACTTC.

The chain joins TRBV3-1 to TRBJ2-3, with D perhaps given as TRBD1 or TRBD2 (5 bases each). The CDR3 is 16 amino acids. The V end lost 4 bases, the J end lost 5 bases, and 19 bases lay between the germline ends. Germline V gives CDR1 LGHDT, CDR2 YNNKEL (reference sequence). CDR3 DNA sequence: TGTGCCAGCAGCCCGACCGGGATAAGGGACGTAGATACGCAGTATTTT. Translated: CASSPTGIRDVDTQYF.

To note about this clonotype: An end of the junction does not agree with germline; a read error may underlie this. This chain links TRBV5-6 with TRBJ1-1, with TRBD1 as a possible D gene (6 bases). The CDR3 has 13 residues. CDR1 SGHDT and CDR2 YYEEEE come from the germline V gene. The CDR3 protein is CASSLDGGRKAFF. CDR3 in DNA: TGTGCCAGTAGCTTGGACGGGGGCCGAAAAGCTTTCTTT.

In its sample, this clonotype was seen a few times. The chain links TRBV7-9 to TRBJ2-3; 7 bases fit TRBD2. Germline trimming cut 4 bases from V and 3 bases from J; bases unmatched to any gene: 7. Germline CDR1 is SEHNR and CDR2 is FQNEAQ (reference sequence). The CDR3 runs to 15 residues. This chain's CDR3 is CASSWGGAATDTQYF. Written as DNA, the CDR3 is TGTGCCAGCAGCTGGGGGGGAGCGGCGACAGATACGCAGTATTTT. The full variable domain, rest sourced from reference TRBV7-9 and TRBJ2-3, is DTGVSQNPRHKITKRGQNVTFRCDPISEHNRLYWYRQTLGQGPEFLTYFQNEAQLEKSRLLSDRFSAERPKGSFSTLEIQRTEQGDSAMYLCASSWGGAATDTQYFGPGTRLTVL.

This clonotype turned up a few times. This sequence joins TRBV20-1 and TRBJ2-7; 15 bases fit TRBD2. CDR1 DFQATT and CDR2 SNEGSKA come from the germline V gene (reference sequence). The ends lost 0 bases at V and 7 bases at J; junction bases unmatched: 7. The CDR3 totals 16 residues. CDR3 DNA sequence: TGCAGTGCTAGAGAGGGACTAGCGGGAGGTTTACGGGAGCAGTACTTC. Translation gives CSAREGLAGGLREQYF.